One and the same sample provided the 10 T cell receptor beta chains below, sequenced in a study of cytomegalovirus exposure and HLA in healthy donors. With 60 Vbeta and 13 Jbeta primers, the PCR was carried out. Produced via immunoSEQ multiplex PCR; TCRdb's table is partial and in-frame only. In the table there are 190,000 or so clones, 70% to 80% of which are singletons. The specimen was PBMCs. These receptors were obtained from a girl aged 10-17 years in good health and CMV-seropositive.

The chain uses TRBV30 and TRBJ1-1, with D perhaps matching TRBD1 (6 bases). Germline V gene lookup returns CDR1 GTSNPN and CDR2 SVGIG (reference sequence). Between the trimmed V and J ends, which lost 3 bases and 0 bases, there was a span of 17 bases. The CDR3 runs 16 residues. CDR3 loop: CAWRDWTVKMNTEAFF. The CDR3 coding sequence is TGTGCCTGGAGGGACTGGACAGTAAAGATGAACACTGAAGCTTTCTTT.

This clone was observed a single time. This sequence joins TRBV4-3 and TRBJ2-3; a weak D match, TRBD2 (6 bases). The CDR3 is 14 residues long. Trimming stripped 4 bases from V and 14 bases from J, with 22 bases between. Germline CDR1 reads LGHNA; CDR2 reads YSLEER. CDR3 in DNA: TGCGCCAGCAGCCTGGCCTGGCACGGAGGAGGGCTGTATTTT. This sequence encodes CASSLAWHGGGLYF.

This chain uses TRBV9 with TRBJ2-7; D perhaps matches TRBD1 (6 bases). Looked up from germline, CDR1 is SGDLS and CDR2 is YYNGEE. V dropped 0 bases and J dropped 5 bases, with 12 bases sitting between them. The CDR3 covers 14 residues. CDR3 DNA: TGTGCCAGCAGCGTAGGAACAGGGCGGAACGAGCAGTACTTC. Protein: CASSVGTGRNEQYF.

J is TRBJ2-5 and V is TRBV4-2, with 7 bases identical to TRBD1. The J segment lost 0 bases and the V segment lost 2 bases, leaving 3 bases of the junction unmatched. The CDR3 consists of 15 residues. Germline V gene sequence: CDR1 LGHNA, CDR2 YNFKEQ. The CDR3 here is CASSQPDRDQETQYF. The CDR3 DNA reads TGTGCCAGCAGCCAACCCGACAGGGACCAAGAGACCCAGTACTTC.

J is TRBJ2-1 and V is TRBV10-3; 11 positions agree with TRBD1. This CDR3 comprises 14 residues. CDR1 and CDR2 (germline): ENHRY, SYGVKD. V lost 5 bases, J lost 7 bases, and 4 bases stayed unmatched. The CDR3 protein is CAISPGQGGNEQFF. The CDR3 nucleotides read TGTGCCATCAGTCCGGGACAGGGGGGAAATGAGCAGTTCTTC.

The rearrangement links TRBV10-2 to TRBJ2-5, with a possible D match to TRBD1 (5 bases). This CDR3 region has 13 residues. Between the trimmed V and J ends, which lost 4 bases and 3 bases, there was a span of 9 bases. CDR1 is WSHSY and CDR2 is SAAADI in the germline V gene. CDR3 nucleotides: TGCGCCAGCAGTGGGGGCTTTAAAGAGACCCAGTACTTC. Protein sequence: CASSGGFKETQYF.

This clone has a handful of counts. This chain links TRBV7-2 with TRBJ2-1; 10 bases are a match to TRBD2. The CDR3 contains 13 residues. The germline V gene has CDR1 SGHTA and CDR2 FQGNSA. V trimming: 5 bases; J trimming: 12 bases; junction bases outside the gene matches: 7. CDR3 coding DNA: TGTGCCAGCAGCCAGGGCCCTAGCGGGGGGCAGTTCTTC. Translating gives CASSQGPSGGQFF.

This clone turned up a few times. The rearrangement links TRBV6-1 to TRBJ1-1; D is perhaps TRBD1 (5 bases). The CDR3 sequence is 10 residues long. Germline CDR1 reads MNHNS; CDR2 reads SASEGT. With 8 bases removed from V and 5 bases from J, the gap between germline ends came to 6 bases. CDR3 sequence (DNA): TGTGCCAGCGGGGGGACTGAAGCTTTCTTT. It yields the protein CASGGTEAFF.

V gene TRBV6-5 combines with J gene TRBJ2-3; a weak D match, TRBD1 (7 bases). Germline V gene sequence: CDR1 MNHEY, CDR2 SVGAGI. V lost 2 bases, J lost 2 bases, and 11 bases lay in between. The CDR3 loop spans 15 amino acids. The CDR3 DNA is TGTGCCAGCAGTTACGCGGGACAGTCCACAGATACGCAGTATTTT. This translates into CASSYAGQSTDTQYF.

This chain joins TRBV27 and TRBJ2-4; possible D gene TRBD1, 5 bases. The V gene lost 6 bases and the J gene lost 4 bases, with 13 bases spanning the gap. The CDR3 contains 14 residues. CDR1 and CDR2 (germline): MNHEY, SMNVEV (reference sequence). The CDR3 spells CASSQSRQKNIQYF. The CDR3 DNA is TGTGCCAGCAGCCAAAGCCGACAGAAAAACATTCAGTACTTC.